This T cell receptor beta chain was documented in a study of blood T cell repertoires in COVID-19. The table came from immunoSEQ multiplex PCR; TCRdb's copy has only in-frame clones and leaves some out. The sample includes about 320,000 clones, around 90% of them seen just once. The CDR3 sequence is 15 residues long. V was trimmed by 2 bases and J by 2 bases, leaving 14 bases between them. Germline CDR1 and CDR2: SGDLS and YYNGEE. The sample comprised peripheral blood. The chain is built from TRBV9 and TRBJ2-7; possible D gene TRBD2, 5 bases. The receptor comes from a young man who had recovered from COVID-19. CDR3: CASSVDWESTYEQYF. In nucleotides, the CDR3 is TGTGCCAGCAGCGTGGACTGGGAGAGCACCTACGAGCAGTACTTC.